The T cell receptor (beta chain) under discussion was sequenced for a study of blood T cells in healthy people across ages (dated by TCRdb to between 2014 and 2017). General notes on the study: In model experiments, roughly one uniquely barcoded TCR beta cDNA molecule per two T cells was captured by template switching. The study analyzed two additional independent replicas of 1 million unique cDNA reads from the same blood draw for two donors, one aged 18 to 30 and one aged 80 or older. Donors of different ages were randomly distributed across sequencing lanes to avoid experimental bias. Using deep sequencing normalized with unique cDNA molecular identifiers, the study measured how TCR beta repertoire diversity changes with age. The donors were split into four age groups: young (average around 15 years), middle-aged (39), aged (more than 60) and long-lived (more than 80).

The roughly 39 donors, aged about 6 to 100 years, were systemically healthy Caucasian individuals from Russia. Each donor gave roughly 9 milliliters of peripheral blood, drawn into EDTA-treated Vacutainer tubes. Ficoll-Paque density-gradient centrifugation was used to isolate PBMCs, with at least 6 million obtained per sample. Total RNA was extracted from PBMCs with Trizol reagent, with at least 6 micrograms obtained per sample. The percentages of naive CD45RAhigh/CD27high T cells were determined by flow cytometry on a PBMC aliquot from every donor. Receptor amplification or capture employed 5' RACE. The sample was run on an Illumina HiSeq 2500. A second 7 to 11 cycle PCR used a sample-barcoded 5' primer and a J-beta primer mix. A unique molecular identifier was introduced onto each TCR beta cDNA molecule by a template-switch 5' adaptor carrying 12 random nucleotides. At least 3 million CDR3-containing paired-end reads were obtained from each sample. First-strand cDNA synthesis was performed from all RNA using the Mint cDNA synthesis kit, with priming by a TRBC-specific oligonucleotide. All cDNA was treated with uracil-DNA glycosylase and then went through a first 18-cycle PCR with the universal primers M1SS and BC2_uni_R. On the authors' methods: Normalization of each sample was performed by random selection of 1 million high-quality reads, each carrying a distinct molecular identifier. Instead of being binned into consensus sequences, reads with shared molecular identifiers were discarded. MiTCR, run with a Q25 quality threshold and the strictest error-elimination algorithm, handled CDR3 identification, clonotype clustering and error correction. A nonparametric unseen species model with Euler transformation was used to estimate lower-bound total TCR beta diversity. TCRdb redid the processing of the public reads, applying fastp at Q25 and MiXCR, and retained in-frame beta chains. Rows matching on CDR3 protein sequence are summarized as one entry with the most common DNA and genes. These V and J calls rely on TCRdb rather than the paper's analysis. This sample is represented by some 730,000 distinct CDR3 sequences; about 24% of them were singletons. Around a fifth of the sample comes from the top ten.

Taken from cysteine to phenylalanine, the CDR3 has 15 residues. The read is trimmed to its CDR3 DNA, 45 bases read in frame from base 1. The CDR1 and CDR2 encoded by the germline V gene are SGHVS and FQNEAQ. At the junction V is shortened by 5 bases and J by 2 bases, with 13 bases in between. The investigation overall reported the following: Observed TCR beta diversity correlated strongly with the percentage of naive T cells measured by flow cytometry. Estimates of total diversity based on one million sequenced T cells were regarded as lower bounds and as underestimates. As age increased, observed TCR beta diversity per million T cells dropped in a roughly linear way, and a significant reduction was already evident by age 40. Conclusive comparison of naive and antigen-experienced compartments was prevented by the profiling of bulk unsorted PBMCs. The CMV infection status of donors was not known, potentially confounding age-related changes in expanded clonotypes. The long-lived group showed more naive CD4+ T cells, fewer expanded clones and increased TCR diversity than the aged group, suggesting age selection.

This clonotype was detected a few times. What this receptor recognizes is not known. Base qualities are not recorded, but no much larger clone differs from it by a single base. The source material was blood. The origin of this receptor is a man between 65 and 79 years old in good health. The sequence joins TRBV7-8 to TRBJ2-4, and perhaps TRBD1 as D gene, on 6 matching bases. The CDR3 protein is CASSTATGTKNIQYF. The nucleotides are TGTGCCAGCAGCACCGCAACAGGGACCAAAAACATTCAGTACTTC.